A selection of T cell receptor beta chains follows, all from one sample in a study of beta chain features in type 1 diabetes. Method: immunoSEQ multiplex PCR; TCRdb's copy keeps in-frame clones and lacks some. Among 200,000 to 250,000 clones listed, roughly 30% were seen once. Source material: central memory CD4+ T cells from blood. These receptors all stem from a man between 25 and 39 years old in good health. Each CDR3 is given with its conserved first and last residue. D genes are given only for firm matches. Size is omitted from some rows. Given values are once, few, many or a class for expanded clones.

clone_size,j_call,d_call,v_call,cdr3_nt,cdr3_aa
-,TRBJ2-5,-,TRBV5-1,TGCGCCAGCAGCGTCCCGGCCAGAACTCAAGAGACCCAGTACTTC,CASSVPARTQETQYF
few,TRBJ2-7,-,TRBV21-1,TGTGCCAGCAGCCCCGGGACCAACAGTGAGCAGTACTTC,CASSPGTNSEQYF
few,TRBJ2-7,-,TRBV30,TGTGCCTGGATCTCTCGGGACGAGCAGTACTTC,CAWISRDEQYF
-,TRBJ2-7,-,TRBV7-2,TGTGCCAGCAGCTTAGCGGGCCACGAGCAGTACTTC,CASSLAGHEQYF
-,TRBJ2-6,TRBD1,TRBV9,TGTGCCAGCAGCCCGGACAGGGCTGGGGCCAACGTCCTGACTTTC,CASSPDRAGANVLTF
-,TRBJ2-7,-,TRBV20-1,TGCAGTGCCAAGCGGTCCTACGAGCAGTACTTC,CSAKRSYEQYF
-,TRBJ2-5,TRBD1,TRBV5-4,TGTGCCAGCAGCCTACAGGGGGCCGCGACCCAGTACTTC,CASSLQGAATQYF
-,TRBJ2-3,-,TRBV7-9,TGTGCCAGCAGCTTCCCCTCACGGGGGACCCCCCCAAGGACGCAGTATTTT,CASSFPSRGTPPRTQYF
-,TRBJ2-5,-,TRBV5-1,TGCGCCAGCAGCCCCCGACTAGTTCAAGAGACCCAGTACTTC,CASSPRLVQETQYF
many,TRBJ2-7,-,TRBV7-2,TGTGCCAGCAGCAACAGTCTCTACGAGCAGTACTTC,CASSNSLYEQYF
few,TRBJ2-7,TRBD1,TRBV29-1,TGCAGCGTTGGAGGGGGACAGGGGGCCAACGAGCAGTACTTC,CSVGGGQGANEQYF
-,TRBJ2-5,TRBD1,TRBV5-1,TGCGCCAGCAGCTTGGGCCCAGGGACAGGAGAGACCCAGTACTTC,CASSLGPGTGETQYF
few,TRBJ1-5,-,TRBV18,TGTGCCAGCTCACCCGACAGTTCGGCCCAGCATTTT,CASSPDSSAQHF
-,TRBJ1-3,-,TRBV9,TGTGCCAGCAGCCCCCTCGGGGGGGGCTCTGGAAACACCATATATTTT,CASSPLGGGSGNTIYF
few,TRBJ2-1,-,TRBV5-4,TGTGCCAGCAGCTTCGACAATGAGCAGTTCTTC,CASSFDNEQFF
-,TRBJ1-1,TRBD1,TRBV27,TGTGCCAGCAGTTTAGGTTCCACAGGGGCGGACACTGAAGCTTTCTTT,CASSLGSTGADTEAFF
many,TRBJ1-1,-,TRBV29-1,TGCAGCGCCTCTGGACAGTACACTGAAGCTTTCTTT,CSASGQYTEAFF
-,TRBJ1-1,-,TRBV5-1,TGCGCCAGCAGCTCCACCTTGGACGGTGAAGCTTTCTTT,CASSSTLDGEAFF
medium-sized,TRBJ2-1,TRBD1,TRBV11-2,TGTGCCAGCAGCTCGGACAGGGATGATGAGCAGTTCTTC,CASSSDRDDEQFF
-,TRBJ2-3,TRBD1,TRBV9,TGTGCCAGCAGCGGGGAGGACAGGGGGACAGATACGCAGTATTTT,CASSGEDRGTDTQYF
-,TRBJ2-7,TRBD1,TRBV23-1,TGCGCCAGCAGTCCGCGCGTCGGACAGGGGACTTCCTACGAGCAGTACTTC,CASSPRVGQGTSYEQYF
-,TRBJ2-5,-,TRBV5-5,TGTGCCAGCAGCTTGTCTAGCCAAGAGACCCAGTACTTC,CASSLSSQETQYF
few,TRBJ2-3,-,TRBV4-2,TGTGCCAGCAGCCAAGTCGTAGGGGGGGCCCCCGGAGATACGCAGTATTTT,CASSQVVGGAPGDTQYF
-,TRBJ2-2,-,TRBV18,TGTGCCAGCTCACCAGGTTCGACAGCGAACACCGGGGAGCTGTTTTTT,CASSPGSTANTGELFF
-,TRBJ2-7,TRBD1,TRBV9,TGTGCCAGCAGCGTAGCGGGGACAGGGGACTACGAGCAGTACTTC,CASSVAGTGDYEQYF
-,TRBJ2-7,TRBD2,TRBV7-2,TGTGCCAGCAGCCTCGGGACTAGTCAAGAGCAGTACTTC,CASSLGTSQEQYF
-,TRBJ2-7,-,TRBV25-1,TGTGCCAGCGCTTATTACTACGAGCAGTACTTC,CASAYYYEQYF
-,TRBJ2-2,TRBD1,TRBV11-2,TGTGCCAGCAGGCCCGGGACAGGGGACACCGGGGAGCTGTTTTTT,CASRPGTGDTGELFF
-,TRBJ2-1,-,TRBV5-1,TGCGCCAGCAGCTTGGTTGGGACAGTGGCCGGGAGCTCCTACAATGAGCAGTTCTTC,CASSLVGTVAGSSYNEQFF